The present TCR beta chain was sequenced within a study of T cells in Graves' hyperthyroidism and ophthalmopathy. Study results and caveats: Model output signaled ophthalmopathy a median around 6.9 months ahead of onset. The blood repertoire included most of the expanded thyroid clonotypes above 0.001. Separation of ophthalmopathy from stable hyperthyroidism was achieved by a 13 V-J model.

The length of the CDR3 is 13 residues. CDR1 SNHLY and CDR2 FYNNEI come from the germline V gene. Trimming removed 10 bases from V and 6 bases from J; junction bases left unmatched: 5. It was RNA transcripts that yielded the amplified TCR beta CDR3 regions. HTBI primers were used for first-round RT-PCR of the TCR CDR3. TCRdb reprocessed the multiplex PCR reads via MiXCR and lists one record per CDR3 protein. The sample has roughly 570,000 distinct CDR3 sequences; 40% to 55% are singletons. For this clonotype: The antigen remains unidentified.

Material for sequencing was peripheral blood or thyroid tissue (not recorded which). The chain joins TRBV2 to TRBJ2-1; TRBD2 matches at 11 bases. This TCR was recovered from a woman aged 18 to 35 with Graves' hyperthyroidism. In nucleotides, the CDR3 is TGTGCCATACTAGCGGGAGACATCAATGAGCAGTTCTTC. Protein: CAILAGDINEQFF.